The 9 T cell receptor beta chains listed next were all sequenced from one sample in a study of CD8 T cells in Susac syndrome. With random hexamers, reverse transcription was performed on about 0.5 to 1 ug of RNA. MiXCR, applied by TCRdb to the immunoSEQ multiplex PCR reads, yields one record per CDR3 protein. The sample shows about 130,000 distinct CDR3 sequences, 75% to 90% of them seen only once. Sample: CD8+ T cells from PBMCs. Source of these receptors: a human donor with multiple sclerosis.

The chain couples TRBV7-9 to TRBJ1-1; D is unclear. Germline values: CDR1 SEHNR, CDR2 FQNEAQ (reference sequence). The CDR3 is 16 residues long. V shed 4 bases and J shed 3 bases, with 18 bases lying between them. CDR3 amino acids: CASSYPTDGSHTEAFF. In DNA, the CDR3 is TGTGCCAGCAGCTACCCAACCGACGGCAGCCACACTGAAGCTTTCTTT.

The V call is TRBV24-1, the J call TRBJ2-3; perhaps TRBD2 as D (5 bases). CDR1 is KGHDR, CDR2 SFDVKD, per germline. The CDR3 runs to 17 residues. Trimming pared 4 bases from V and 5 bases from J, leaving 21 bases between. DNA of the CDR3: TGTGCCACCAGTGACCGCACTGGCGGAGGCCTTGGAGATACGCAGTATTTT. Its protein is CATSDRTGGGLGDTQYF.

This chain connects TRBV27 to TRBJ1-1, with 7 bases matching TRBD1. After removal of 4 bases from V and 0 bases from J, the junction contained 5 bases not matched to a gene. Germline CDR1 MNHEY, CDR2 SMNVEV (reference sequence). The CDR3 has 15 residues. The CDR3 DNA follows: TGTGCCAGCAGTTCCCCGGGACAGATGAACACTGAAGCTTTCTTT. Its translation: CASSSPGQMNTEAFF.

Details on this clonotype: The conserved phenylalanine or tryptophan is not found at the CDR3 terminus, so this likely reflects a read error. This chain uses TRBV18 with TRBJ2-1; D perhaps matches TRBD2 (6 bases). The V and J ends lost 6 bases and 5 bases respectively, with 23 bases between them. CDR1 KGHSH and CDR2 LQKENI come from the germline V gene. The CDR3 sequence is 17 residues long. In DNA form, the CDR3 reads TGTGCCAGCTCCGAATCGACGGGGGTCTCCTATGACAATGAGCAGTTCCTC. This gives the protein CASSESTGVSYDNEQFL.

The chain employs TRBV2 and TRBJ1-5; D not certain. Between the trimmed V and J ends, which lost 4 bases and 7 bases, there was a span of 11 bases. Germline values: CDR1 SNHLY, CDR2 FYNNEI. The CDR3 is made up of 13 amino acids. The CDR3 protein is CASSVSGGQPQHF. Here the CDR3 DNA reads TGTGCCAGCAGTGTGTCAGGAGGACAGCCCCAGCATTTT.

This rearrangement joins TRBV15 to TRBJ2-1, with TRBD2 matching over 13 bases. V shed 4 bases, J shed 5 bases, and the junction held 5 bases outside the gene matches. Germline V gives CDR1 LNHNV, CDR2 YYDKDF (reference sequence). The CDR3 contains 16 residues. CDR3 loop: CATSTLGTSGDNEQFF. In DNA, the CDR3 is TGTGCCACCAGCACCCTAGGGACTAGCGGGGACAATGAGCAGTTCTTC.

CDR3 sequence reads: CASSRGTPVNQETQYF. DNA of the CDR3: TGTGCCAGCAGTCGGGGGACACCAGTAAATCAAGAGACCCAGTACTTC. The V gene is TRBV6-1, the J gene TRBJ2-5; D tentatively reads TRBD1 or TRBD2 (6 bases each). V was clipped by 5 bases and J by 2 bases, with 18 bases between them. This CDR3 spans 16 amino acids. CDR1 is MNHNS, CDR2 SASEGT, per germline.

For this clonotype: The germline gene is not matched at one end of the junction; a read error may be the cause. The V call is TRBV7-7, the J call TRBJ1-5, with 8 nucleotides matching TRBD1. The CDR3 has 19 residues. Looked up from germline, CDR1 is SSHAT and CDR2 is FNYEAQ (reference sequence). CDR3 nucleotide sequence: TGTGCTAGCAGCTTATCGTTTGGACAGGGCCTTTATAGCAATCAGCCCCAGCATTTT. It is translated as CASSLSFGQGLYSNQPQHF.

Turning to this clonotype: As the CDR3 is not closed by the conserved phenylalanine or tryptophan, this likely results from a read error. This chain links TRBV7-2 with TRBJ1-2; the D is unclear. The V and J ends lost 2 bases and 8 bases respectively, with 6 bases between them. Germline V CDR1 and CDR2: SGHTA, FQGNSA. The CDR3 spans 11 residues. This CDR3 reads CASSLYGGYTL. CDR3 DNA sequence: TGTGCCAGCAGCTTATATGGCGGCTACACCCTC.